These T cell receptor beta chains were read from a single sample in a study of shared clonotypes between healthy human individuals. Profiling relied on immunoSEQ multiplex PCR, and the TCRdb table lists in-frame clones only, not all of them. The sample includes a few million clones, over 85% of them seen just once. The sequenced sample consisted of naive CD4+ T cells sorted from blood. The source of these receptors is a man in his late teens or twenties in good health. Each CDR3 is given with its conserved first and last residue. D genes are given only for firm matches. Expanded clones are given a class, and other clones once, few, many or no size at all.

CDR3 | DNA | V | size | J | D
CASSTSADRTYEQYF | TGTGCCAGTAGTACCTCAGCCGACAGGACGTACGAGCAGTACTTC | TRBV19 | - | TRBJ2-7 | -
CASSVDRPTDTQYF | TGTGCCAGCAGCGTAGACAGGCCCACAGATACGCAGTATTTT | TRBV9 | - | TRBJ2-3 | -
CASSPGGLAGSYEQYF | TGTGCCAGCAGCCCCGGGGGACTAGCTGGATCCTACGAGCAGTACTTC | TRBV7-2 | - | TRBJ2-7 | TRBD2
CSGGLTANTGELFF | TGCAGCGGGGGCCTCACTGCGAACACCGGGGAGCTGTTTTTT | TRBV29-1 | - | TRBJ2-2 | -
CASSLAPGVDEQYF | TGCGCCAGCAGCTTGGCCCCAGGGGTGGACGAGCAGTACTTC | TRBV5-1 | - | TRBJ2-7 | -
CASSPRTSSGELFF | TGCGCCAGCAGCCCACGGACTAGCAGCGGGGAGCTGTTTTTT | TRBV5-1 | - | TRBJ2-2 | TRBD2
CASSVATSGGQETQYF | TGTGCCAGCAGCGTAGCGACTAGCGGGGGGCAAGAGACCCAGTACTTC | TRBV9 | - | TRBJ2-5 | TRBD2
CASTMPVGGEVSGANVLTF | TGTGCCAGCACCATGCCCGTCGGCGGCGAGGTATCTGGGGCCAACGTCCTGACTTTC | TRBV5-6 | - | TRBJ2-6 | -
CASSLRTTDSQTDTQYF | TGTGCCAGCAGCTTAAGAACGACCGACAGTCAAACAGATACGCAGTATTTT | TRBV7-9 | - | TRBJ2-3 | -
CAWSVGWGYTEAFF | TGTGCCTGGAGTGTAGGTTGGGGGTACACTGAAGCTTTCTTT | TRBV30 | - | TRBJ1-1 | -
CASLQGENSPLHF | TGTGCCAGCCTACAGGGGGAGAATTCACCCCTCCACTTT | TRBV6-1 | few | TRBJ1-6 | TRBD1
CASSTDRTLHNQPQHF | TGTGCCAGCAGTACGGACAGAACACTACACAATCAGCCCCAGCATTTT | TRBV2 | - | TRBJ1-5 | -
CASSSDVKPRSPLHF | TGTGCCAGCAGCTCGGACGTTAAACCTCGGTCACCCCTCCACTTT | TRBV28 | - | TRBJ1-6 | -
CASSPGGGYEQYF | TGTGCCAGCTCACCTGGGGGGGGCTACGAGCAGTACTTC | TRBV18 | - | TRBJ2-7 | TRBD2
CASSIYKGTNNQPQHF | TGTGCCAGTAGTATTTATAAAGGGACAAACAATCAGCCCCAGCATTTT | TRBV19 | - | TRBJ1-5 | -
CASSLSGRAVDTQYF | TGTGCCAGCAGCCTTAGCGGGAGGGCCGTAGATACGCAGTATTTT | TRBV7-2 | - | TRBJ2-3 | TRBD2
CASSIGATNEKLFF | TGTGCCAGTAGTATAGGAGCAACTAATGAAAAACTGTTTTTT | TRBV19 | few | TRBJ1-4 | -
CASSPEGPGELFF | TGTGCCAGCAGTCCAGAGGGGCCCGGGGAGCTGTTTTTT | TRBV9 | - | TRBJ2-2 | -
CASSPDRFYGYTF | TGTGCCAGCAGCCCGGACAGGTTCTATGGCTACACCTTC | TRBV5-4 | - | TRBJ1-2 | TRBD1
CASSILELSPLHF | TGTGCCAGTAGTATTCTTGAACTCTCACCCCTCCACTTT | TRBV19 | - | TRBJ1-6 | -
CASSDPGRANTEAFF | TGTGCCAGCAGTGATCCAGGACGGGCGAACACTGAAGCTTTCTTT | TRBV6-1 | - | TRBJ1-1 | -
CASSYSKLRGRYEQYF | TGTGCCAGCAGTTACTCGAAGCTACGGGGGCGCTACGAGCAGTACTTC | TRBV6-5 | - | TRBJ2-7 | -
CASSFGQGPTEAFF | TGCGCCAGCAGCTTCGGGCAGGGACCCACTGAAGCTTTCTTT | TRBV5-1 | - | TRBJ1-1 | -
CAMSANGLGAGELFF | TGTGCCATGTCCGCGAATGGACTAGGGGCCGGGGAGCTGTTTTTT | TRBV10-3 | - | TRBJ2-2 | TRBD2
CASSRGQGGRSEQYF | TGTGCCAGCAGCAGGGGACAGGGAGGGCGGAGCGAGCAGTACTTC | TRBV5-4 | once | TRBJ2-7 | TRBD1
CASSLEIPGQGARDYGYTF | TGTGCCAGCAGCTTAGAGATACCGGGACAGGGGGCGAGGGACTATGGCTACACCTTC | TRBV7-6 | - | TRBJ1-2 | TRBD1
CASSVGGANTGELFF | TGTGCCAGCAGTGTAGGGGGGGCGAACACCGGGGAGCTGTTTTTT | TRBV19 | - | TRBJ2-2 | -
CASSPETVNEKLFF | TGTGCCAGCTCACCGGAAACGGTGAATGAAAAACTGTTTTTT | TRBV18 | few | TRBJ1-4 | -
CASSSQLRGGRTDTQYF | TGTGCCAGCAGTTCCCAACTGCGGGGGGGGAGGACAGATACGCAGTATTTT | TRBV27 | once | TRBJ2-3 | TRBD2
CASSLTPSVTGELFF | TGTGCCAGTAGTCTGACCCCTAGCGTCACCGGGGAGCTGTTTTTT | TRBV19 | - | TRBJ2-2 | -
CASSYNREGTEAFF | TGTGCCAGCAGTTATAACAGGGAGGGGACTGAAGCTTTCTTT | TRBV6-5 | once | TRBJ1-1 | -
CAWSFVQETQYF | TGTGCCTGGAGTTTTGTCCAAGAGACCCAGTACTTC | TRBV30 | - | TRBJ2-5 | -
CASSPGGLAQDTQYF | TGTGCCAGCTCACCGGGGGGACTAGCACAGGATACGCAGTATTTT | TRBV18 | - | TRBJ2-3 | TRBD2
CASSFEAGGTDTQYF | TGTGCCAGCAGTTTTGAAGCGGGAGGCACAGATACGCAGTATTTT | TRBV27 | - | TRBJ2-3 | TRBD2
CASSDYSGRTHEQYF | TGTGCCAGCAGTGACTATAGCGGGAGAACCCACGAGCAGTACTTC | TRBV6-1 | - | TRBJ2-7 | TRBD2
CASSTGTDAYEQYF | TGTGCCAGCTCAACCGGGACAGACGCCTACGAGCAGTACTTC | TRBV18 | - | TRBJ2-7 | TRBD1
CAWSRTGEAFF | TGTGCCTGGAGTCGGACAGGGGAAGCTTTCTTT | TRBV30 | - | TRBJ1-1 | TRBD1
CASSPGQGRNYGYTF | TGTGCCAGCTCACCAGGACAGGGCCGAAACTATGGCTACACCTTC | TRBV18 | - | TRBJ1-2 | TRBD1
CAISTVDKNTGELFF | TGTGCCATCAGTACCGTCGACAAGAACACCGGGGAGCTGTTTTTT | TRBV10-3 | - | TRBJ2-2 | -
CASREGRNTEAFF | TGTGCCAGCAGGGAGGGGCGGAACACTGAAGCTTTCTTT | TRBV6-4 | - | TRBJ1-1 | -
CASSPTSSQETQYF | TGCGCCAGCAGCCCGACTAGCAGCCAAGAGACCCAGTACTTC | TRBV4-3 | - | TRBJ2-5 | TRBD2
CASSPPGLAGVTYEQYF | TGTGCCAGCTCACCACCGGGACTAGCGGGAGTTACCTACGAGCAGTACTTC | TRBV18 | - | TRBJ2-7 | TRBD2
CASSFGGNTEAFF | TGTGCCAGCAGTTTCGGCGGGAACACTGAAGCTTTCTTT | TRBV28 | - | TRBJ1-1 | -
CASSGSISYNEQFF | TGCGCCAGCAGCGGGAGCATTTCCTACAATGAGCAGTTCTTC | TRBV5-1 | - | TRBJ2-1 | -
CASRQGTSGAGELFF | TGTGCCAGCAGGCAAGGGACTAGCGGAGCCGGGGAGCTGTTTTTT | TRBV6-6 | - | TRBJ2-2 | TRBD2
CAWNGDDSYEQYF | TGTGCCTGGAACGGGGATGACTCCTACGAGCAGTACTTC | TRBV30 | - | TRBJ2-7 | -
CAWSLAGGSSYEQYF | TGTGCCTGGAGTCTAGCGGGAGGTTCCTCCTACGAGCAGTACTTC | TRBV30 | - | TRBJ2-7 | TRBD2